Given below is one T cell receptor beta chain in context. Antigen unknown. This CDR3 is built from 15 residues. The J segment lost 1 base and the V segment lost 4 bases, leaving 3 bases of the junction unmatched. Per germline, CDR1 SGHNT and CDR2 YYREEE (reference sequence). Participants comprised healthy donors of bone marrow. This sample is drawn from a study of cytomegalovirus exposure and HLA in healthy donors. The study's findings and limits: A later analysis reportedly found fewer N-insertions in an Asian-associated ancestry cluster than the roughly 670-donor mean. A likely sequencing artifact accounted for one observed cluster of highly shared sequence variants. Accurate prediction of HLA-A and HLA-B alleles (for most subjects) was reportedly achieved from TCR beta sequences.

PCR amplification relied on 60 Vbeta primers (plus 13 Jbeta primers). Libraries were prepared by immunoSEQ multiplex PCR; TCRdb keeps only in-frame clonotypes and omits some of them. Altogether roughly 150,000 clones are present, around 74% being singletons, with the ten largest covering approximately 1.3%. This clonotype was obtained from a man younger than 35 in good health and CMV-seronegative. The rearrangement links TRBV5-4 to TRBJ2-2; 8 nucleotides align to TRBD1. The sequencing sample was made of PBMCs. The CDR3 bases are TGTGCCAGCAGCGGACAGGGTGGGAACACCGGGGAGCTGTTTTTT. Amino acid sequence: CASSGQGGNTGELFF. Together with reference TRBV5-4 and TRBJ2-2, the CDR3 gives the full variable domain: ETGVTQSPTHLIKTRGQQVTLRCSSQSGHNTVSWYQQALGQGPQFIFQYYREEENGRGNFPPRFSGLQFPNYSSELNVNALELDDSALYLCASSGQGGNTGELFFGEGSRLTVL.